These 8 T cell receptor beta chains were sequenced from one sample in a study of cytomegalovirus exposure and HLA in healthy donors. Primers: 60 Vbeta forward and 13 Jbeta reverse. TCRdb's table, derived via immunoSEQ multiplex PCR, lists solely in-frame clones and lacks some. Here the sample spans around 100,000 clones, 70% to 85% being singletons. Specimen: PBMCs. The receptor source for this set is a woman aged 18 to 35 in good health and CMV-seronegative.

The chain uses TRBV11-2 and TRBJ1-4, with TRBD1 matching 7 bases. This CDR3 has 19 amino acids. Germline V gene lookup returns CDR1 SGHAT and CDR2 FQNNGV. The J segment lost 0 bases and the V segment lost 0 bases, leaving 10 bases of the junction unmatched. The CDR3 is CASSLDLAGGFATNEKLFF. The DNA for the CDR3 is TGTGCCAGCAGCTTAGATCTGGCAGGGGGTTTTGCAACTAATGAAAAACTGTTTTTT.

The chain carries TRBV6-1 and TRBJ2-5; D perhaps matches TRBD2 (6 bases). With the DNA end fitting TRBJ2-7 better, the J assignment may be wrong. This CDR3 is 13 amino acids long. CDR1 is MNHNS, CDR2 SASEGT, per germline. In nucleotides, the CDR3 is TGTGCCACCGTGGGGGGAGGAGTCCACGAGCAGTACTTC. As protein: CATVGGGVHEQYF.

This clone occurred once. The chain combines TRBV5-1 with TRBJ2-2; a weak D match, TRBD1 (6 bases). This CDR3 region has 15 residues. V was clipped by 4 bases and J by 3 bases, with 13 bases between them. Looked up from germline, CDR1 is SGHRS and CDR2 is YFSETQ. The CDR3 coding sequence is TGCGCCAGCAGCACTGGACAGACGGACACCGGGGAGCTGTTTTTT. Amino acids: CASSTGQTDTGELFF.

V usage is TRBV27 and J usage is TRBJ1-2; 8 positions match TRBD1. The CDR3 runs to 13 residues. The trim removed 4 bases at V and 8 bases at J, leaving 6 bases unmatched. Germline loops: CDR1 MNHEY, CDR2 SMNVEV (reference sequence). The CDR3 sequence: CASSSPTGDGYTF. The CDR3 coding sequence is TGTGCCAGCAGTTCTCCGACAGGGGACGGCTACACCTTC.

The chain links TRBV15 to TRBJ2-5; 9 bases are shared with TRBD1. The J call is doubtful: the DNA matches TRBJ2-7 better. Per germline, CDR1 LNHNV and CDR2 YYDKDF (reference sequence). The CDR3 extends over 15 amino acids. DNA for the CDR3: TGTGCCACCAGCCACACCCTGACAGGGGGCTACGAGCAGTACTTC. Its protein product is CATSHTLTGGYEQYF.

This clone occurred a few times. The CDR3 DNA reads TGTGCCAGCAGCTTAGAGGGCGGTGGCAGGGGATCCTACAATGAGCAGTTCTTC. Protein sequence: CASSLEGGGRGSYNEQFF. V usage is TRBV7-6 and J usage is TRBJ2-1, with a weak D call TRBD1 (6 bases). V lost 1 base to trimming and J lost 1 base, with 17 bases between them. This CDR3 comprises 18 residues. The germline CDR1 and CDR2 sequences are SGHVS and FNYEAQ.

This chain connects TRBV4-3 to TRBJ2-1; D is ambiguous. CDR3 length equals 15 residues. Trimming cost V 0 bases and J 3 bases, with 9 bases left between them. Germline lookup yields CDR1 LGHNA and CDR2 YSLEER. The CDR3 here is CASSQESVNYNEQFF. DNA of the CDR3: TGCGCCAGCAGCCAAGAGAGCGTGAACTACAATGAGCAGTTCTTC.

V gene TRBV5-1 combines with J gene TRBJ1-4; a possible D gene is TRBD1 (6 bases). V was trimmed by 4 bases and J by 6 bases, leaving 10 bases between them. The CDR3 covers 13 residues. Germline V gives CDR1 SGHRS, CDR2 YFSETQ. CDR3 amino acids: CASSTGRDEKLFF. The CDR3 region has the DNA TGCGCCAGCAGCACAGGGCGAGATGAAAAACTGTTTTTT.